Included here is one T cell receptor (beta chain) sequence, with context. TCRdb re-derived calls from the 5' RACE reads in MiXCR, one entry per CDR3 protein. Of 35,000 to 50,000 distinct CDR3 sequences listed, 25% to 35% are singletons. Trimming cost V 3 bases and J 1 base, with 12 bases left between them. The CDR3 spans 15 residues. CDR1 is MGHRA and CDR2 is YSYEKL in the germline V gene. J is TRBJ1-1 and V is TRBV4-1; TRBD1 is a possible D gene (5 bases). This sequence originates from a female donor with breast cancer. The specimen was tumor-infiltrating memory CD4+ T cells sorted from the breast tumor. Subset specified: memory CD4+ T cells, CD4+CD45RO+CD25-. CDR3 nucleotides: TGCGCCAGCAGCCACTTGAGGGGAGGGAACACTGAAGCTTTCTTT. This encodes CASSHLRGGNTEAFF.